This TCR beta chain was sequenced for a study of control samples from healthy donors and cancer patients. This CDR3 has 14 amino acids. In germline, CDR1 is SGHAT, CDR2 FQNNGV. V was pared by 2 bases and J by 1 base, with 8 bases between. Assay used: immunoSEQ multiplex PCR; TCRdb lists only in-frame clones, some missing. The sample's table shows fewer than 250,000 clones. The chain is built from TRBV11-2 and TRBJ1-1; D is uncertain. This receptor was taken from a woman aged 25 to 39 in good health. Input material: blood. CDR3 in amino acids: CASSLYAANTEAFF. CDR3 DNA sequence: TGTGCCAGCAGCTTATATGCAGCGAACACTGAAGCTTTCTTT. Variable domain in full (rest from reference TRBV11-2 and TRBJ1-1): EAGVAQSPRYKIIEKRQSVAFWCNPISGHATLYWYQQILGQGPKLLIQFQNNGVVDDSQLPKDRFSAERLKGVDSTLKIQPAKLEDSAVYLCASSLYAANTEAFFGQGTRLTVV.